Listed below are T cell receptor beta chains from one sample, sequenced in a study of long-term antiretroviral therapy in people with HIV. Profiling relied on immunoSEQ multiplex PCR, and the TCRdb table lists in-frame clones only, not all of them. The table records about 27,000 clones, 85% to 95% of them present only once. This sample comprised unsorted PBMCs, obtained 7.6 years after starting antiretroviral therapy. Every receptor here comes from a woman between 40 and 50 years old with HIV. CDR3s include the opening cysteine and the closing phenylalanine or tryptophan.

j_call v_call cdr3_aa
TRBJ1-2 TRBV27 CASSFSGFGDYGYTF
TRBJ2-7 TRBV4-3 CASSQVIGGIGSYEQYF
TRBJ2-2 TRBV19 CASSPRPGANTGELFF
TRBJ1-1 TRBV7-2 CASSYRQGGEAFF
TRBJ2-3 TRBV19 CASSIRGRTDTQYF
TRBJ1-5 TRBV19 CASSPKAGTSNQPQHF
TRBJ1-5 TRBV30 CAWSKSGRDNQPQHF
TRBJ2-7 TRBV30 CAWSVLGSFSYEQYF
TRBJ2-7 TRBV11-3 CASSLNLAGTQYF
TRBJ1-2 TRBV15 CATSRDRGLDYGYTF
TRBJ1-1 TRBV19 CASSIAGYPKDTEAFF
TRBJ2-5 TRBV4-1 CASSQGSQRKETQYF
TRBJ1-2 TRBV7-9 CASSWSLNYGYTF
TRBJ1-5 TRBV7-7 CASSLAIGGHQPQHF
TRBJ1-4 TRBV5-6 CASSLDGGAYEKLFF
TRBJ1-1 TRBV21-1 CASSKRRTGGAFF
TRBJ2-7 TRBV19 CASSAQGADYEQYF
TRBJ2-1 TRBV30 CAWRDRAPEQFF
TRBJ1-2 TRBV6-5 CASSYSGTGPYGYTF
TRBJ1-1 TRBV5-8 CASSPGGSGSEAFF
TRBJ2-1 TRBV4-1 CASRASGRGGRDEQFF
TRBJ2-1 TRBV6-6 CASSYYGGTSYNEQFF
TRBJ1-5 TRBV9 CASSRGDSNQPQHF
TRBJ2-7 TRBV27 CASSPSGGPYEQYF
TRBJ1-6 TRBV6-6 CASSPQGARNSPLHF
TRBJ2-7 TRBV27 CASSFSQGASYEQYF
TRBJ1-2 TRBV10-2 CASSDTPRPDPGYTF
TRBJ2-6 TRBV27 CASSLSGRLSGANVLTF
TRBJ2-3 TRBV5-1 CASREQGRTDTQYF
TRBJ1-5 TRBV2 CASSRDSNQPQHF
TRBJ2-3 TRBV19 CASSLSRDRGYTDTQYF
TRBJ1-5 TRBV19 CASSIPQGSLNHQPQHF
TRBJ1-1 TRBV18 CASSLRGPVNTEAFF
TRBJ2-3 TRBV10-3 CAISGLAGETDTQYF
TRBJ2-7 TRBV6-1 CASNVRQGGTYEQYF
TRBJ2-2 TRBV5-1 CASSLSGGQRTGELFF
TRBJ2-7 TRBV4-3 CASSQFARMSGGDYYEQYF